This passage covers 25 T cell receptor beta chains from one sample sequenced in a study of T cells in tuberculosis. Time point noted: new active TB diagnosis, blood taken before or within 7 days of starting treatment. Clones were read by immunoSEQ multiplex PCR, and TCRdb kept only the in-frame ones, dropping some. The sample holds approximately 34,000 clones; less than 95% are singletons and the top ten take less than 3%. The source material was PBMCs, sampled at tuberculosis diagnosis. The receptors were gathered from an adult with tuberculosis.

This chain joins TRBV5-1 and TRBJ1-2, with 10 bases matching TRBD1. The germline V gene encodes CDR1 SGHRS and CDR2 YFSETQ. CDR3 size: 15 residues. V was pared by 3 bases and J by 14 bases, with 16 bases of the junction left unmatched. DNA of the CDR3: TGCGCCAGCAGCTGGGAGACAGGGGGCACCCTTTCTTGTACCTTC. Its translation is CASSWETGGTLSCTF.

The chain employs TRBV19 and TRBJ2-3, with D tentatively TRBD2 (5 bases). The CDR3 is 14 amino acids. V gave up 6 bases and J gave up 0 bases, with 10 bases separating them. The germline V gene encodes CDR1 LNHDA and CDR2 SQIVND (reference sequence). CDR3 coding DNA: TGTGCCAGTAGCGGGGAAGACAGCACAGATACGCAGTATTTT. This gives the protein CASSGEDSTDTQYF.

This clone was picked up one time. The chain links TRBV11-2 to TRBJ2-7; the D gene is possibly TRBD1 (5 bases). CDR1 is SGHAT, CDR2 FQNNGV, per germline. Trimming cost V 1 base and J 0 bases, with 7 bases left between them. The CDR3 runs to 14 residues. The CDR3 DNA reads TGTGCCAGCAGCTTAGTGCAGGGCTCCTACGAGCAGTACTTC. It codes for CASSLVQGSYEQYF.

The V call is TRBV6-5, the J call TRBJ1-1, with 7 bases matching TRBD1. Germline CDR1 reads MNHEY; CDR2 reads SVGAGI. Trimming at V came to 3 bases and at J to 4 bases, leaving 8 bases not matched to a gene. This CDR3 spans 15 amino acids. The CDR3 DNA reads TGTGCCAGCAGTTATTCGGGACAGCAGGCCACTGAAGCTTTCTTT. Protein: CASSYSGQQATEAFF.

The rearrangement uses TRBV10-2 and TRBJ1-2; the D is unclear. Trimming stripped 3 bases from V and 7 bases from J, with 12 bases between. CDR3 size: 13 residues. Germline values: CDR1 WSHSY, CDR2 SAAADI. As DNA, the CDR3 is TGCGCCAGCAGTGATCGGGGAAGAGGTGGCTACACCTTC. It specifies CASSDRGRGGYTF.

The CDR3 loop reads CASGHRERQPQHF. For the CDR3, the DNA is TGTGCTAGTGGTCACAGGGAGCGACAGCCCCAGCATTTT. V is TRBV12-5 and J is TRBJ1-5; D is perhaps TRBD1 (6 bases). CDR3 size: 13 residues. Looked up from germline, CDR1 is LGHNT and CDR2 is FRNRAP. Trimming took off 5 bases at V and 7 bases at J, with 12 bases between the two ends.

The chain joins TRBV18 to TRBJ1-2; possibly TRBD1 for D (5 bases). V lost 0 bases to trimming and J lost 3 bases, with 17 bases between them. Germline V gene data show CDR1 as KGHSH and CDR2 as LQKENI. CDR3 length: 17 amino acids. This CDR3 is CASSPPISGKADYGYTF. CDR3 sequence (DNA): TGTGCCAGCTCACCACCGATCTCAGGGAAGGCGGACTATGGCTACACCTTC.

The chain links TRBV16 to TRBJ2-6, with 8 bases matching TRBD1. Germline V gives CDR1 KGHSY, CDR2 FQNENV. This CDR3 is 23 amino acids long. V was clipped by 0 bases and J by 2 bases; unmatched bases: 21. The CDR3 is CASSQSLAGGQRASKAGANVLTF. CDR3 bases: TGTGCCAGCAGCCAATCGTTGGCAGGGGGCCAGAGAGCTAGTAAGGCTGGGGCCAACGTCCTGACTTTC.

The chain employs TRBV15 and TRBJ2-2; D perhaps matches TRBD2 (6 bases). Germline V gene lookup returns CDR1 LNHNV and CDR2 YYDKDF (reference sequence). Trimming cost V 3 bases and J 3 bases, with 8 bases left between them. The CDR3 extends over 14 amino acids. CDR3 in amino acids: CATSRGGDTGELFF. The CDR3 bases are TGTGCCACCAGCAGGGGAGGAGACACCGGGGAGCTGTTTTTT.

The CDR3 nucleotides read TGTGCCAGCAGTTTACTGGGACAGGGGCGCGAGCAGTACGTC. It encodes CASSLLGQGREQYV. The chain recombines TRBV28 with TRBJ2-7; TRBD1 aligns across 10 bases. The CDR3 sequence is 14 residues long. V shed 2 bases, J shed 6 bases, and the junction held 4 bases outside the gene matches. CDR1 and CDR2 (germline): MDHEN, SYDVKM.

The chain employs TRBV4-1 and TRBJ1-5, with D uncertain. V was shortened by 1 base and J by 9 bases, with 13 bases between the two germline ends. The CDR3 runs 14 residues. Per the germline V gene, CDR1 is MGHRA and CDR2 is YSYEKL. CDR3 residues: CASSQGSQTRPQHF. The CDR3 DNA follows: TGCGCCAGCAGCCAAGGATCTCAGACTCGGCCCCAGCATTTT.

This clone was observed a single time. The genes are TRBV11-2 and TRBJ2-3, with D possibly matching TRBD1 (6 bases). V lost 1 base, J lost 2 bases, and 13 bases lay in between. Germline assignment: CDR1 SGHAT and CDR2 FQNNGV. This CDR3 comprises 16 residues. CDR3 region: CASSLGIGQNTDTQYF. CDR3 DNA: TGTGCCAGCAGCTTAGGAATCGGACAGAACACAGATACGCAGTATTTT.

The chain couples TRBV30 to TRBJ2-3; 13 bases are a match to TRBD2. This CDR3 is 16 amino acids long. V shed 3 bases and J 2 bases; nucleotides not matched to a gene: 5. The germline CDR1 and CDR2 sequences are GTSNPN and SVGIG (reference sequence). The CDR3 loop is CAWSAGLAGHTDTQYF. The CDR3 DNA reads TGTGCCTGGAGCGCGGGACTAGCGGGACACACAGATACGCAGTATTTT.

The gene calls are TRBV5-4 and TRBJ1-2; the D gene is possibly TRBD1 (6 bases). Germline loops: CDR1 SGHNT, CDR2 YYREEE (reference sequence). The CDR3 loop spans 18 amino acids. Trimming pared 0 bases from V and 0 bases from J, leaving 18 bases between. DNA for the CDR3: TGTGCCAGCAGCTTGGGAGGGTCGGGGGGCTCTTCTAACTATGGCTACACCTTC. Protein sequence: CASSLGGSGGSSNYGYTF.

This chain uses TRBV2 with TRBJ2-6; D unresolved. Germline loops: CDR1 SNHLY, CDR2 FYNNEI. V was trimmed by 7 bases and J by 0 bases, leaving 10 bases between them. This CDR3 has 15 residues. The CDR3 spells CASNRLSSGANVLTF. The CDR3 bases are TGTGCCAGCAATAGATTAAGCTCTGGGGCCAACGTCCTGACTTTC.

The V gene is TRBV6-5, the J gene TRBJ1-6; TRBD1 matches 8 bases. V lost 5 bases to trimming and J lost 10 bases; unmatched junction nucleotides: 4. The germline CDR1 and CDR2 sequences are MNHEY and SVGAGI. The CDR3 is 13 amino acids. The CDR3 region is CASSGQGRSPLHF. CDR3 DNA sequence: TGTGCCAGCAGTGGACAGGGTAGATCACCCCTCCACTTT.

J is TRBJ1-4 and V is TRBV6-5, with D uncertain. Germline V gives CDR1 MNHEY, CDR2 SVGAGI. This CDR3 spans 14 amino acids. Trimming removed 0 bases from V and 4 bases from J, with 6 bases in between. The CDR3 loop reads CASSYSSGNEKLFF. The DNA for the CDR3 is TGTGCCAGCAGTTACTCGTCCGGTAATGAAAAACTGTTTTTT.

The chain carries TRBV2 and TRBJ1-1, with 9 bases matching TRBD1. V dropped 7 bases and J dropped 1; count of bases not matched to a gene: 7. CDR1 and CDR2 from the germline V gene are SNHLY and FYNNEI. The CDR3 has 15 amino acids. The CDR3 DNA follows: TGTGCCAGCAATGGACAGGGGTCGAGGAACACTGAAGCTTTCTTT. This sequence encodes CASNGQGSRNTEAFF.

The CDR3 protein is CASSVYRGLDEQYF. CDR3 nucleotide sequence: TGTGCCAGCAGTGTTTACAGGGGACTTGACGAGCAGTACTTC. V and J are TRBV6-1 and TRBJ2-7, with D possibly matching TRBD1 (7 bases). Trimming removed 4 bases from V and 5 bases from J, with 15 bases in between. CDR3 length: 14 amino acids. Germline values: CDR1 MNHNS, CDR2 SASEGT.

The chain links TRBV9 to TRBJ2-1; D not certain. CDR1 is SGDLS and CDR2 is YYNGEE in the germline V gene. The CDR3 loop spans 12 amino acids. V was shortened by 2 bases and J by 9 bases, with 9 bases between the two germline ends. DNA for the CDR3: TGTGCCAGCAGCGTTAATACCGGTGAGCAGTTCTTC. This encodes CASSVNTGEQFF.

V usage is TRBV11-2 and J usage is TRBJ2-1; possibly TRBD2 for D (5 bases). V gave up 2 bases and J gave up 8 bases, with 13 bases separating them. The CDR3 runs to 14 residues. Germline CDR1 and CDR2: SGHAT and FQNNGV. This CDR3 is CASSLLRAGDEQFF. CDR3 coding DNA: TGTGCCAGCAGCTTACTCCGCGCGGGCGATGAGCAGTTCTTC.

V is TRBV10-3 and J is TRBJ2-1; D may be TRBD1 (5 bases). The germline V gene encodes CDR1 ENHRY and CDR2 SYGVKD. The germline V and J ends were trimmed by 4 bases and 3 bases, with 7 bases remaining between them. The CDR3 loop spans 13 amino acids. The CDR3 DNA reads as TGTGCCATCAGTGCACAGGACTACAATGAGCAGTTCTTC. Encoded protein: CAISAQDYNEQFF.

V and J are TRBV5-1 and TRBJ2-3; possibly TRBD2 for D (5 bases). The CDR3 has 12 residues. V was clipped by 3 bases and J by 9 bases, with 11 bases between them. Germline loops: CDR1 SGHRS, CDR2 YFSETQ. The CDR3 spells CASSSDSITQYF. The CDR3 nucleotides are TGCGCCAGCAGCTCGGACTCGATAACGCAGTATTTT.

This clone has more than one count but fewer than ten. This chain uses TRBV6-4 with TRBJ2-2; TRBD1 aligns across 8 bases. Looked up from germline, CDR1 is MRHNA and CDR2 is SNTAGT. This CDR3 contains 14 residues. Trimming at V came to 5 bases and at J to 4 bases, leaving 3 bases not matched to a gene. CDR3 loop: CASSRTGSTGELFF. The DNA of the CDR3 is TGTGCCAGCAGTAGGACAGGGTCCACCGGGGAGCTGTTTTTT.

The CDR3 nucleotides read TGTGCCAGTCCTTCCGGGGCCAACGTCCTGACTTTC. Translating gives CASPSGANVLTF. The chain couples TRBV5-8 to TRBJ2-6; D not certain. This CDR3 has 12 amino acids. Germline-derived CDR1 and CDR2 are SGHTS and YDEGEE. With 8 bases removed from V and 4 bases from J, the gap between germline ends came to 7 bases.